This T cell receptor beta chain derives from a study of shared clonotypes between healthy human individuals. As for this clone: What it recognizes is unknown.

Here immunoSEQ multiplex PCR was the method, and the copy in TCRdb shows in-frame clones only, minus some. Among more than 2,000,000 clones listed, around 94% were seen once. General study results and limits: Donor scarcity curtailed the genetic and exposure-history diversity represented herein.

V shed 3 bases and J 5 bases; nucleotides not matched to a gene: 13. The CDR3 is made up of 18 amino acids. CDR1 SGDLS and CDR2 YYNGEE come from the germline V gene. This receptor was identified in a young man in good health. The source material was naive CD4+ T cells sorted from blood. The subset: CD45RA+ positively selected. The V call is TRBV9, the J call TRBJ1-4; TRBD1 agrees at 10 bases. CDR3 DNA sequence: TGTGCCAGCAGCGCGGGGTTGACAGGGGGCGATGAAAATGAAAAACTGTTTTTT. Translating it yields CASSAGLTGGDENEKLFF.